Below, 5 T cell receptor beta chains from the same sample are listed, as sequenced in a study of blood T cell repertoires in COVID-19 (dated by TCRdb to the early 2020s). Library preparation was by the immunoSEQ multiplex PCR assay. TCRdb took this table from immuneACCESS and kept in-frame rearrangements with V and J called. Such tables lack part of the clones; where checked against another copy, unresolved V genes explain under half of the gap, and the rest is unexplained. Within this sample are over 150,000 clones, with roughly 88% of them counted one time only. More than 8.5% of the sample goes to the ten largest clones. The sequencing input was PBMCs or T cells enriched from blood (not recorded which). These receptors all come from a woman between 18 and 29 years old who had recovered from COVID-19.

This sequence joins TRBV6-2 or TRBV6-3 and TRBJ1-2; 9 bases are shared with TRBD1. Germline trimming cut 2 bases from V and 5 bases from J; bases unmatched to any gene: 6. The length of the CDR3 is 15 residues. Germline CDR1 reads MNHEY; CDR2 reads SVGEGT. This chain's CDR3 is CASSYPRGTGYGYTF. In DNA, the CDR3 is TGTGCCAGCAGTTACCCACGGGGGACAGGGTATGGCTACACCTTC.

This chain uses TRBV7-2 with TRBJ1-1; D is ambiguous. The CDR3 contains 15 residues. The germline V gene encodes CDR1 SGHTA and CDR2 FQGNSA. V lost 1 base to trimming and J lost 1 base, with 10 bases between them. The CDR3 loop reads CASSLGPGSNTEAFF. CDR3 DNA: TGTGCCAGCAGCTTAGGCCCGGGGTCGAACACTGAAGCTTTCTTT. Full variable domain (missing parts from reference TRBV7-2 and TRBJ1-1): GAGVSQSPSNKVTEKGKDVELRCDPISGHTALYWYRQSLGQGLEFLIYFQGNSAPDKSGLPSDRFSAERTGGSVSTLTIQRTQQEDSAVYLCASSLGPGSNTEAFFGQGTRLTVV.

V is TRBV28 and J is TRBJ1-5; perhaps TRBD1 as D (5 bases). The germline CDR1 and CDR2 sequences are MDHEN and SYDVKM. Trimming took 7 bases from V and 4 from J, leaving 17 bases between them. The CDR3 has 15 residues. The CDR3 coding sequence is TGTGCCAGCACCCATCATAGCGGGGCTAATCAGCCCCAGCATTTT. Translating gives CASTHHSGANQPQHF.

This clone was counted at least ten times. The gene calls are TRBV5-1 and TRBJ2-5; 8 bases are shared with TRBD2. This CDR3 is built from 16 residues. J gave up 5 bases and V 5 bases, and 14 bases lay outside the gene matches. Germline CDR1 SGHRS, CDR2 YFSETQ. The CDR3 bases are TGCGCCAGCAGTTCCCCGGGGAGCGGGGGCAAGGAGACCCAGTACTTC. The encoded protein is CASSSPGSGGKETQYF.

This sequence joins TRBV10-3 and TRBJ1-5; TRBD1 aligns across 8 bases. The CDR3 runs 14 residues. Germline CDR1 reads ENHRY; CDR2 reads SYGVKD. V lost 6 bases to trimming and J lost 5 bases; unmatched junction nucleotides: 6. The CDR3 loop is CAISPDREDQPQHF. Here the CDR3 DNA reads TGTGCCATCAGCCCGGACAGGGAGGATCAGCCCCAGCATTTT.